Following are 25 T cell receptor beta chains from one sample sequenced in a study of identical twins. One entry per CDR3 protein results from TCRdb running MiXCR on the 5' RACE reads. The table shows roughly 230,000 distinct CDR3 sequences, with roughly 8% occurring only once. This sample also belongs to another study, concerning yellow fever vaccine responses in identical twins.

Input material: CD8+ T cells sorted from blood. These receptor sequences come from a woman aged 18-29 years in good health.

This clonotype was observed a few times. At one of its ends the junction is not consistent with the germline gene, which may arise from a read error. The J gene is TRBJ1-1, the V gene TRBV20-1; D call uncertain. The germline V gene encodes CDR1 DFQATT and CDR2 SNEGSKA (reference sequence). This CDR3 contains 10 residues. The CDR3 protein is CSAALVGFPF. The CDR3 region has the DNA TGCAGTGCTGCCCTCGTGGGATTCCCTTTT.

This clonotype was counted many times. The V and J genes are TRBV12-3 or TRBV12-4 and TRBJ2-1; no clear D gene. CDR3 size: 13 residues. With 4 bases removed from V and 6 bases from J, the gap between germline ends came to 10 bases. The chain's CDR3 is CASSSIESNEQFF. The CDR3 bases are TGTGCCAGCAGTTCGATTGAGAGCAATGAGCAGTTCTTC.

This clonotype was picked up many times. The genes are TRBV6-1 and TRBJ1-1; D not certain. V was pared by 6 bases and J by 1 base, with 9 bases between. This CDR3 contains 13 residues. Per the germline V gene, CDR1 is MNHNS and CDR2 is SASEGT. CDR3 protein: CASRAGGNTEAFF. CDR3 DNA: TGTGCCAGCAGGGCGGGAGGGAACACTGAAGCTTTCTTT.

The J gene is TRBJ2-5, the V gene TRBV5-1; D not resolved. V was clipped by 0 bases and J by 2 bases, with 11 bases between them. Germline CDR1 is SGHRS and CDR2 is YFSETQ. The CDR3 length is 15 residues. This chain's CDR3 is CASSLAAEKQETQYF. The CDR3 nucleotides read TGCGCCAGCAGCTTGGCCGCAGAAAAACAAGAGACCCAGTACTTC.

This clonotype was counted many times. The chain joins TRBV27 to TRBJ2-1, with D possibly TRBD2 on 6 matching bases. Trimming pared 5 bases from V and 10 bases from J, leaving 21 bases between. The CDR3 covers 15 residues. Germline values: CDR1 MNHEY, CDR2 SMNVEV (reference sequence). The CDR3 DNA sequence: TGTGCCAGCAGTCCACTCCTGGGGACGGGGGAAGAGCAGTTCTTC. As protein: CASSPLLGTGEEQFF.

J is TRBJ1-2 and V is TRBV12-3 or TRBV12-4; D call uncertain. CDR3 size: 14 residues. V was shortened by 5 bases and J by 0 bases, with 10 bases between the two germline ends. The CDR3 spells CASSPSLTNYGYTF. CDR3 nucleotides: TGTGCCAGCAGTCCATCACTTACTAACTATGGCTACACCTTC.

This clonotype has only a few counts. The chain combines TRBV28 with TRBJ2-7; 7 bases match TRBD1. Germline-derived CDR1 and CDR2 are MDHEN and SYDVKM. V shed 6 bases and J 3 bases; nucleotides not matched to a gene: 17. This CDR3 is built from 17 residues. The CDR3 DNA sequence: TGTGCCAGCAGATCCGAGGGGCACAGGGGTTGGGGCTACGAGCAGTACTTC. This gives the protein CASRSEGHRGWGYEQYF.

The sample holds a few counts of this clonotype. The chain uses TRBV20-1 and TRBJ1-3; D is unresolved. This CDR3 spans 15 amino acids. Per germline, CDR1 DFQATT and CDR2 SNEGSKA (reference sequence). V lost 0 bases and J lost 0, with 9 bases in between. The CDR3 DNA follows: TGCAGTGCTAGAGACCCCTCAAGCTCTGGAAACACCATATATTTT. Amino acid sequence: CSARDPSSSGNTIYF.

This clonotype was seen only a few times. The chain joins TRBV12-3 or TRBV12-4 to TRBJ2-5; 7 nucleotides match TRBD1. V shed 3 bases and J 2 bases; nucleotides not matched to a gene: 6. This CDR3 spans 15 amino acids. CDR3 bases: TGTGCCAGCAGTTTGTTAAAGGGGGCTCAAGAGACCCAGTACTTC. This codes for CASSLLKGAQETQYF.

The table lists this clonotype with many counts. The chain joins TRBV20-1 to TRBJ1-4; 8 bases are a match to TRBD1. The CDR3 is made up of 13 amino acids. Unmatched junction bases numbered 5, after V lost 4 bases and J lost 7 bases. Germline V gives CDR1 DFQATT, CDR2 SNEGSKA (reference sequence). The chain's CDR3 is CSATPGGSEKLFF. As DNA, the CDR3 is TGCAGTGCTACCCCAGGGGGCAGTGAAAAACTGTTTTTT.

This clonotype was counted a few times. CDR3 protein: CSATPTSEGEQFF. The DNA of the CDR3 is TGCAGTGCTACACCGACTAGCGAGGGTGAGCAGTTCTTC. The chain has TRBV20-1 and TRBJ2-1; 8 nucleotides agree with TRBD2. Germline V gives CDR1 DFQATT, CDR2 SNEGSKA (reference sequence). The CDR3 loop spans 13 amino acids. Unmatched junction bases numbered 8, after V lost 4 bases and J lost 9 bases.

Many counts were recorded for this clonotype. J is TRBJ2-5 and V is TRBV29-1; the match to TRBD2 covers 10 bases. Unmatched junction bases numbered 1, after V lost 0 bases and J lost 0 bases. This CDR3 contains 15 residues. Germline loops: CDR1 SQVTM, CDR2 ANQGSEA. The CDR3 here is CSVEDGTSDQETQYF. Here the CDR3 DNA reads TGCAGCGTTGAAGATGGGACTAGCGACCAAGAGACCCAGTACTTC.

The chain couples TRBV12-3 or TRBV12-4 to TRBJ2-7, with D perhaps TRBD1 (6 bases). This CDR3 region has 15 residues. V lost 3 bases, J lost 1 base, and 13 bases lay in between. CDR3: CASSFTGMDSYEQYF. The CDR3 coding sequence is TGTGCCAGCAGTTTTACAGGGATGGATTCCTACGAGCAGTACTTC.

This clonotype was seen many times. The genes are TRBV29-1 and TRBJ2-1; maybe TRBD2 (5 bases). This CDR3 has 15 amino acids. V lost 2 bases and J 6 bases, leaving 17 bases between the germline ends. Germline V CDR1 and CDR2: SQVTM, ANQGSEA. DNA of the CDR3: TGCAGCGTTGAATCATACCTAGCCGCTGTCAATGAGCAGTTCTTC. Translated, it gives CSVESYLAAVNEQFF.

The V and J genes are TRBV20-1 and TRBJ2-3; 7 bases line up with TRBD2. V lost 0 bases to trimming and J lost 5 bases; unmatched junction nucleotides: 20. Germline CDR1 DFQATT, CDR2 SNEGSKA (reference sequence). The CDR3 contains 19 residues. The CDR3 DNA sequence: TGCAGTGCTAGAGATCAAGAAGATATAAGCGGGAATAGGGGAGATACGCAGTATTTT. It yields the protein CSARDQEDISGNRGDTQYF.

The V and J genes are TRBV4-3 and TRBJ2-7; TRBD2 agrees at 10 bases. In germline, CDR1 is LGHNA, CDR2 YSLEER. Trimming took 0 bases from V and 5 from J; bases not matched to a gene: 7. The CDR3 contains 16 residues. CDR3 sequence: CASSQDAGTSAHEQYF. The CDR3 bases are TGCGCCAGCAGCCAAGACGCGGGGACTAGCGCCCACGAGCAGTACTTC.

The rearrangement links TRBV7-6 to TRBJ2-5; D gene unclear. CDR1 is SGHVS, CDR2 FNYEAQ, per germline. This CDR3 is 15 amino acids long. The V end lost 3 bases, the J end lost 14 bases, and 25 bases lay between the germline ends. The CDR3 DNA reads TGTGCCAGCAGCTTTTTTTTAAACAGCGTGAAGGACGGTTACTTC. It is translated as CASSFFLNSVKDGYF.

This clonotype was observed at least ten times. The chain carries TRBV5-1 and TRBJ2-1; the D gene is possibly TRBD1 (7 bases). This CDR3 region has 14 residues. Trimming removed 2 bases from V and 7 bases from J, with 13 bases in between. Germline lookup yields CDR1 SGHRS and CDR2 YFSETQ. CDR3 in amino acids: CASSFEGAGNEQFF. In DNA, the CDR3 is TGCGCCAGCAGCTTTGAGGGGGCGGGAAATGAGCAGTTCTTC.

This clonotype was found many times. The CDR3 is CASSPFAGVVYEQYF. As DNA, the CDR3 is TGTGCCAGCAGCCCATTTGCGGGGGTCGTCTACGAGCAGTACTTC. The chain joins TRBV14 to TRBJ2-7; TRBD2 aligns across 7 bases. V shed 4 bases, J shed 3 bases, and the junction held 9 bases outside the gene matches. CDR3 length equals 15 residues. From germline, CDR1 is SGHDN and CDR2 FVKESK. Combining the CDR3 with reference TRBV14 and TRBJ2-7 gives the whole variable domain EAGVTQFPSHSVIEKGQTVTLRCDPISGHDNLYWYRRVMGKEIKFLLHFVKESKQDESGMPNNRFLAERTGGTYSTLKVQPAELEDSGVYFCASSPFAGVVYEQYFGPGTRLTVT.

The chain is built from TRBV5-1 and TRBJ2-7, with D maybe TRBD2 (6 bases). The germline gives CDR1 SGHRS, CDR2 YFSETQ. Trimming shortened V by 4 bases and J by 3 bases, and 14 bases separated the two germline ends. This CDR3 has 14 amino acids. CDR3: CASSHRRGNYEQYF. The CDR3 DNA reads TGCGCCAGCAGCCACAGGAGGGGTAACTACGAGCAGTACTTC.

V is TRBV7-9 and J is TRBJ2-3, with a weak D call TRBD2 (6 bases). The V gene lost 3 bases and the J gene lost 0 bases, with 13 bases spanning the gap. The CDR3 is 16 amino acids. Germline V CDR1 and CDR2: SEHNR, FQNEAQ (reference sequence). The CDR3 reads CASSFLSGGSTDTQYF. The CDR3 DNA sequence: TGTGCCAGCAGCTTTCTCTCTGGGGGGAGCACAGATACGCAGTATTTT. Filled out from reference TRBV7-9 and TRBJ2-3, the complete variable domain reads DTGVSQNPRHKITKRGQNVTFRCDPISEHNRLYWYRQTLGQGPEFLTYFQNEAQLEKSRLLSDRFSAERPKGSFSTLEIQRTEQGDSAMYLCASSFLSGGSTDTQYFGPGTRLTVL.

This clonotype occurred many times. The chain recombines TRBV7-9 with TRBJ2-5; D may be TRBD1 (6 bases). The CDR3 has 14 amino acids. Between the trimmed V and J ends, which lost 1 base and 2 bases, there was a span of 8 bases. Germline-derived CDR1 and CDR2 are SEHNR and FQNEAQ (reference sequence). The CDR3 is CASSLVTGQETQYF. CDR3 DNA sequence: TGTGCCAGCAGCTTAGTCACAGGGCAAGAGACCCAGTACTTC. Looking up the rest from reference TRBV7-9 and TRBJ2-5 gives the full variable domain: DTGVSQNPRHKITKRGQNVTFRCDPISEHNRLYWYRQTLGQGPEFLTYFQNEAQLEKSRLLSDRFSAERPKGSFSTLEIQRTEQGDSAMYLCASSLVTGQETQYFGPGTRLLVL.

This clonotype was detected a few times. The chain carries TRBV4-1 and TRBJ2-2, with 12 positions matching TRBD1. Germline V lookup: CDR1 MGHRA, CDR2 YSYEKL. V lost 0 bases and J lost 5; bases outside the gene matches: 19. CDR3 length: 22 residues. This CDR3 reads CASSQDQGTGGLAGAGTGELFF. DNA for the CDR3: TGCGCCAGCAGCCAAGATCAGGGGACAGGGGGCCTAGCGGGAGCGGGAACCGGGGAGCTGTTTTTT.

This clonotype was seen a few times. CDR3 amino acids: CASEGYTQDTQYF. CDR3 DNA sequence: TGTGCCAGCGAGGGGTACACTCAAGATACGCAGTATTTT. The chain has TRBV2 and TRBJ2-3; D might be TRBD1 or TRBD2, each matching 5 bases. Germline-derived CDR1 and CDR2 are SNHLY and FYNNEI. The CDR3 is made up of 13 amino acids. V was pared by 8 bases and J by 5 bases, with 14 bases between. Variable domain in full (rest from reference TRBV2 and TRBJ2-3): EPEVTQTPSHQVTQMGQEVILRCVPISNHLYFYWYRQILGQKVEFLVSFYNNEISEKSEIFDDQFSVERPDGSNFTLKIRSTKLEDSAMYFCASEGYTQDTQYFGPGTRLTVL.

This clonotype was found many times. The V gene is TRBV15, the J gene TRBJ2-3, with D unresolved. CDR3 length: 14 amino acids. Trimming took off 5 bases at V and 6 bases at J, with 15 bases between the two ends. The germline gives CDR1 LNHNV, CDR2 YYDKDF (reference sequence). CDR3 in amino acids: CATSPGLNLDTQYF. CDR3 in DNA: TGTGCCACCAGCCCAGGCCTTAATCTTGATACGCAGTATTTT.